This T cell receptor (beta chain) came from a study of cytomegalovirus exposure and HLA in healthy donors. About the study: HLA-typed donors contributed some 83 million unique TCRs, which were held in an early data release.

Amplification used 60 Vbeta primers and 13 Jbeta primers. Generated by immunoSEQ multiplex PCR, the TCRdb table keeps only in-frame clones and is missing some. The sample's table shows about 96,000 clones. As for this clone: Its antigen is not known.

Study-wide results and caveats: Later on, an analysis tied roughly 17,000 TCR beta sequences to HLA alleles at 0.05 false discovery rate. Cytomegalovirus-associated TCR beta chains were listed, numbering 164.

The CDR3 consists of 12 residues. Germline CDR1 reads SQVTM; CDR2 reads ANQGSEA. The sequence was collected from a woman aged 25-40 years in good health and CMV-seronegative. The specimen was PBMCs. The chain employs TRBV29-1 and TRBJ2-5; the D gene is possibly TRBD1 (5 bases). The end of the DNA is better explained by TRBJ2-7, so the J call may be wrong. The CDR3 DNA reads TGCAGCGTTGAGGACAACTCCTACGAGCAGTACTTC. As protein: CSVEDNSYEQYF.